The text below deals with one T cell receptor (beta chain). This sample stems from a study of blood T cell repertoires in COVID-19. Study-level information: Acute and convalescent COVID-19 specimens originated in the United States, Italy and Spain. From T cells, B-cell-depleted T cells, or PBMCs came the material, which was cDNA or gDNA.

V lost 2 bases and J lost 4; bases outside the gene matches: 3. This CDR3 comprises 14 residues. The germline gives CDR1 SGHNT, CDR2 YYREEE (reference sequence). Original data processing: Reference gene primer amplification gave nucleated cell count estimates. The data were produced by immunoSEQ multiplex PCR, yet TCRdb's version contains in-frame clones alone and is incomplete. From that table come the V and J calls and clone size; the DNA was used to work out D and trimming. The table records 200,000 or so clones, 70% to 90% of them present only once. The sample consisted of peripheral blood. This rearrangement joins TRBV5-4 to TRBJ2-5; 9 bases match TRBD2. The sequence was obtained from a woman in her seventies with active or convalescent COVID-19. The CDR3 nucleotides are TGTGCCAGCAGCTTACTAGCGGGTGGAGAGACCCAGTACTTC. Protein sequence: CASSLLAGGETQYF.